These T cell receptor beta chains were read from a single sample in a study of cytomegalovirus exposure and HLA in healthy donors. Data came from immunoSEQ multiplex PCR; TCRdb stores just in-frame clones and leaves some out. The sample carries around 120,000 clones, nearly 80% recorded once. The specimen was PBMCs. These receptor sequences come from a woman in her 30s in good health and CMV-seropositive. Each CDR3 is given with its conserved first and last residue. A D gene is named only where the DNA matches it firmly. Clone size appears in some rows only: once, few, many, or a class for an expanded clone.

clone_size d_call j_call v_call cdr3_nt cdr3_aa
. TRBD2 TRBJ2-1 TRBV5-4 TGTGCCAGCAGCTTGCAGCGGGGGGGCGTTGAGCAGTTCTTC CASSLQRGGVEQFF
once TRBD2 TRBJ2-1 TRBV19 TGTGCCAGTAGTATAGCCCCCATACAACCGGGGGGTTACAATGAGCAGTTCTTC CASSIAPIQPGGYNEQFF
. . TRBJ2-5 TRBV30 TGTGCCTGGGCATCAGGGGAGACCCAGTACTTC CAWASGETQYF
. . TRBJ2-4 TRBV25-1 TGTGCCAGCAGTGAAGGGCAGGGGACAAAAAACATTCAGTACTTC CASSEGQGTKNIQYF
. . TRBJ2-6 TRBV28 TGTGTAACGCGAGGGTCAGGGGCCAACGTCCTGACTTTC CVTRGSGANVLTF
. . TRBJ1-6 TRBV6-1 TGTGCCAGCAGTGACGATCCGACTTGGAATTCACCCCTCCACTTT CASSDDPTWNSPLHF
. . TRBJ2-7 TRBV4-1 TGCGCCAGCAGCCAATATCTAGCTGGGACCTACGAGCAGTACTTC CASSQYLAGTYEQYF
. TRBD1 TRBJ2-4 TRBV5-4 TGTGCCAGCAGCCAGGGGGCCGTAGCCAAAAACATTCAGTACTTC CASSQGAVAKNIQYF
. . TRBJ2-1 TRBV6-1 TGTGCCAGCAGACCCAGGACTACAACTTACAATGAGCAGTTCTTC CASRPRTTTYNEQFF
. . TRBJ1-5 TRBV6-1 TGTGCCAGCAGTGAACAGGGTTTTCAGCCCCAGCATTTT CASSEQGFQPQHF
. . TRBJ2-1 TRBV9 TGTGCCAGCAGCGTCGGGTTGTCCGAGCAGTTCTTC CASSVGLSEQFF
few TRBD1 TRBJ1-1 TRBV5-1 TGCGCCAGCAGCTTGGCCGCGACAGGGGTGGACACTGAAGCTTTCTTT CASSLAATGVDTEAFF
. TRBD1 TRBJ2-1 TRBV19 TGTGCCAGTAGTAGGTTCTTGGGACAGGGGGCCGGGAATGAGCAGTTCTTC CASSRFLGQGAGNEQFF
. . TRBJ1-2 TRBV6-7 TGTGCCGGCGCGCGGGGGCCCTTTGGCTACACCTTC CAGARGPFGYTF
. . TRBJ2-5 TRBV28 TGTGCCAGCAGCCCTCCGAGAGGGTGGGAGACCCAGTACTTC CASSPPRGWETQYF
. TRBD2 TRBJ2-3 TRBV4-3 TGCGCCAGCAGCCAAGACCCAGCGGGGAACACAGATACGCAGTATTTT CASSQDPAGNTDTQYF
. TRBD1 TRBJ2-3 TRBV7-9 TGTGCCAGCAGCCCGGGACAGGGGTTTGGTACGCAGTATTTT CASSPGQGFGTQYF
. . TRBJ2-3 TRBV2 TGTGCCAGCAACCGCCCCCGGGGGGCCACAGATACGCAGTATTTT CASNRPRGATDTQYF
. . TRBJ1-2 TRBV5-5 TGTGCCAGCAGCTTGCCAGGGCTCAACTATGGCTACACCTTC CASSLPGLNYGYTF
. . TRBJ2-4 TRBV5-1 TGCGCCAGCAGCTTACAGGGTGGGGTGGGCAACATTCAGTACTTC CASSLQGGVGNIQYF
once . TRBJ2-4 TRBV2 TGTGCCAGCACGGGGACAAAAATAGCCAAAAACATTCAGTACTTC CASTGTKIAKNIQYF
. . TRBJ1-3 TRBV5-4 TGTGCCAGCAGCTTGGTGTCAGGTAACACCATATATTTT CASSLVSGNTIYF
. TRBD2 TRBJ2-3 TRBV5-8 TGTGCCAGCAGCCGGGGACTAGCGGGGGGGATGACAGATACGCAGTATTTT CASSRGLAGGMTDTQYF
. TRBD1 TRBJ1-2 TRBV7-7 TGTGCCAGCAGTGGAAGGGACAGAGATAACTATGGCTACACCTTC CASSGRDRDNYGYTF
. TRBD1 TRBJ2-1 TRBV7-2 TGTGCCAGCAGCTCAACCGGGACAGGGCTTGAGCAGTTCTTC CASSSTGTGLEQFF
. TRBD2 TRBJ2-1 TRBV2 TGTGCCAGCAGTGACGAGGCGGGGGGGCCCTACAATGAGCAGTTCTTC CASSDEAGGPYNEQFF
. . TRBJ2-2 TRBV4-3 TGCGCCAGCAGCCAAGGCGGGGGCCTCACCGGGGAGCTGTTTTTT CASSQGGGLTGELFF
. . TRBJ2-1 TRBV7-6 TGTGCCAGCAGCTTAGCCGGGGGTGGGGGAGCGTCCTACAATGAGCAGTTCTTC CASSLAGGGGASYNEQFF
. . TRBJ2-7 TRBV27 TGTGCCAGCAGTTTAAAGGGGTCTGCCTCCTACGAGCAGTACTTC CASSLKGSASYEQYF
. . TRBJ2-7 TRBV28 TGTGCCAGCAGTTTATCCGAGGGTGAGCAGTACTTC CASSLSEGEQYF
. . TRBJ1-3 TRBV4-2 TGTGCCAGCAGCCCCGAGGACTCTGGAAACACCATATATTTT CASSPEDSGNTIYF
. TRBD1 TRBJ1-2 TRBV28 TGTGCCAGCAGTGGTTCAGGACAGGGGGTCCCCTATGGCTACACCTTC CASSGSGQGVPYGYTF
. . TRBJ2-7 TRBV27 TGTGCCAGCAGCCCCCTAGCGTTTTCTTACGAGCAGTACTTC CASSPLAFSYEQYF
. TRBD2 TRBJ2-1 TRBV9 TGTGCCAGCAGCGTTGGTAGCGGGGGCCTAAGCTCCTACAATGAGCAGTTCTTC CASSVGSGGLSSYNEQFF
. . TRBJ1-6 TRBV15 TGTGCCACCAGTCCTCAAGACAGGCGAATTAATTCACCCCTCCACTTT CATSPQDRRINSPLHF
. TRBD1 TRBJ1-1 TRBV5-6 TGTGCCAGCAGCACGGGACAGGGGGCCGAGGTCACTGAAGCTTTCTTT CASSTGQGAEVTEAFF
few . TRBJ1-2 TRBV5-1 TGCGCCAGCAGCATAACACAGGGATATGGCTACACCTTC CASSITQGYGYTF
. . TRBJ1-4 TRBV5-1 TGCGCCAGCAGGTCGGCGGAGAGTAATGAAAAACTGTTTTTT CASRSAESNEKLFF
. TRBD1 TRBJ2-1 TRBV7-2 TGTGCCAGCAGCTTATCGGGACAGGGGGCCCGAACCTACAATGAGCAGTTCTTC CASSLSGQGARTYNEQFF
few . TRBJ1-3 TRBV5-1 TGCGCCAGCAGCGGACAAGGGGGTCCTGGAAACACCATATATTTT CASSGQGGPGNTIYF